One TCR beta chain is described in this entry. Its antigen is undetermined. CDR1 SEHNR and CDR2 FQNEAQ come from the germline V gene (reference sequence). The CDR3 has 13 amino acids. TCRdb reprocessed the 5' RACE reads and stores each CDR3 protein as one record, lacking DNA. Its clone listing holds about 260,000 distinct CDR3 sequences. This entry belongs to a study of T cells expressing NK-cell markers. As for the study in general: Cells sorted as CD3+CD56+NKG2C+, CD3+CD56+NKG2C- and CD3+CD56-NKG2C+ T cells supplied the TCR beta repertoires. There were seven HCMV-seropositive donors and one seronegative donor among the eight sequenced.

Overall study results and limits: The leading position in the CD3+CD56-NKG2C+ fraction of several donors also went to these clonotypes.

The material sequenced was blood T cells: a sorted CD56 or NKG2C T cell subset, CD4+ or CD8+ T cells, or bulk PBMC T cells (not recorded which). The clonotype originates from a woman aged 18 to 75 in good health. The chain has TRBV7-9 and TRBJ2-4. Here the CDR3 reads CASSLSSVVIQYF.